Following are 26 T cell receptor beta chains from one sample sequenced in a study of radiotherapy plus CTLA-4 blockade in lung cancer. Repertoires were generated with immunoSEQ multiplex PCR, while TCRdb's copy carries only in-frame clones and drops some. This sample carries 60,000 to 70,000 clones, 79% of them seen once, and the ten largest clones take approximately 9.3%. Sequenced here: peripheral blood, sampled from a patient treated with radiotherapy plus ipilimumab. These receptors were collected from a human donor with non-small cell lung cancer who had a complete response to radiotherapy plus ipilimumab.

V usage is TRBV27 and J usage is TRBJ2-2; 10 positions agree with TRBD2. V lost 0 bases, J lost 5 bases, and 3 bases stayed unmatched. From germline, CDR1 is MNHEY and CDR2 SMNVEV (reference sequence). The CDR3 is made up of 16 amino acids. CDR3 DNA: TGTGCCAGCAGTTTATCGGCTAGCGGGGGTACCGGGGAGCTGTTTTTT. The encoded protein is CASSLSASGGTGELFF.

CDR3 sequence (DNA): TGTGCCAGCAGTTTTAGGGGAGGCTATGGCTACACCTTC. Translated, it gives CASSFRGGYGYTF. The genes are TRBV27 and TRBJ1-2, with D tentatively TRBD1 (5 bases). Per the germline V gene, CDR1 is MNHEY and CDR2 is SMNVEV (reference sequence). The V gene lost 3 bases and the J gene lost 4 bases, with 9 bases spanning the gap. This CDR3 has 13 amino acids.

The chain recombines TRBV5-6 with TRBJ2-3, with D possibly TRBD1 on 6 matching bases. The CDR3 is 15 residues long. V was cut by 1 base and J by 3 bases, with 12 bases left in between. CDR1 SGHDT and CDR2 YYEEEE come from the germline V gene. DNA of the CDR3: TGTGCCAGCAGCTTGATGGTTCAGGGGACAGATACGCAGTATTTT. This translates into CASSLMVQGTDTQYF.

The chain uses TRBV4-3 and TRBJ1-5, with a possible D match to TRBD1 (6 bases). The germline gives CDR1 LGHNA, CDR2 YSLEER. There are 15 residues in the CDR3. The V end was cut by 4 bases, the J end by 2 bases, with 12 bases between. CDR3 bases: TGCGCCAGCAGCCGCTACAGGGACGGCAATCAGCCCCAGCATTTT. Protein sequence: CASSRYRDGNQPQHF.

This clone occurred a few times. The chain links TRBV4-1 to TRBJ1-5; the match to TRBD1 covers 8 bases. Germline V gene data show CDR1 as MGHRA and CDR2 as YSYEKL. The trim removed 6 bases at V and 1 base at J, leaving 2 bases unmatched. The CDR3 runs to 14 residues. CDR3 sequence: CASSRQGSNQPQHF. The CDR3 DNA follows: TGCGCCAGCAGTAGACAGGGGAGCAATCAGCCCCAGCATTTT.

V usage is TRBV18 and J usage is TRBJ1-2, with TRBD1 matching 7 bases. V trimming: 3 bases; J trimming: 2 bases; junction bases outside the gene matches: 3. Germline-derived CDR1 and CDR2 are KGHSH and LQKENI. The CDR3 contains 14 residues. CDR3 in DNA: TGTGCCAGCTCACCGGACAGGAAAAACTATGGCTACACCTTC. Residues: CASSPDRKNYGYTF.

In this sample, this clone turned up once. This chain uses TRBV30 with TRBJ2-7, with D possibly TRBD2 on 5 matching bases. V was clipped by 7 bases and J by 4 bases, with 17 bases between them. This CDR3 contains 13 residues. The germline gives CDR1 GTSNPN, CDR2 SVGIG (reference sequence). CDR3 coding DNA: TGTGCCTCCTCGGTCGGGGTCGGGTACGAGCAGTACGTC. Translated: CASSVGVGYEQYV.

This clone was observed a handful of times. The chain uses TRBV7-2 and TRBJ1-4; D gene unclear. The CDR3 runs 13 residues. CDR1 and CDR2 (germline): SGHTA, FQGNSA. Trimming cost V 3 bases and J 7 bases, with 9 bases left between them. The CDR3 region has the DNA TGTGCCAGCAGCTTCCGGGTTACTGAAAAACTGTTTTTT. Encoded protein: CASSFRVTEKLFF.

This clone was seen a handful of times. CDR3 DNA sequence: TGTGCCAGCAGCGTCACTAGCGGGGGGTACAATGAGCAGTTCTTC. This translates into CASSVTSGGYNEQFF. The V and J genes are TRBV9 and TRBJ2-1; TRBD2 agrees at 12 bases. Germline values: CDR1 SGDLS, CDR2 YYNGEE. This CDR3 comprises 15 residues. Losses at the gene ends were 2 bases for V and 4 bases for J; bases not matched to a gene: 1.

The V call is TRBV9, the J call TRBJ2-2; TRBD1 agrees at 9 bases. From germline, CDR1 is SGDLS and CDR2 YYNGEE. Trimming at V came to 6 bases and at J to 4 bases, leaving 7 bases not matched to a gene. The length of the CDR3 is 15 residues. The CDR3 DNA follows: TGTGCCAGCAAACAACAGGGGGCGAGCACCGGGGAGCTGTTTTTT. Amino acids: CASKQQGASTGELFF.

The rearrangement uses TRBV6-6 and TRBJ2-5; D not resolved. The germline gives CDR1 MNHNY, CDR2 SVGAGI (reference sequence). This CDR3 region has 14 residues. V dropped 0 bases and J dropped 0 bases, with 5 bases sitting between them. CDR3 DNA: TGTGCCAGCAGTTACTCAGGGTACCAAGAGACCCAGTACTTC. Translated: CASSYSGYQETQYF.

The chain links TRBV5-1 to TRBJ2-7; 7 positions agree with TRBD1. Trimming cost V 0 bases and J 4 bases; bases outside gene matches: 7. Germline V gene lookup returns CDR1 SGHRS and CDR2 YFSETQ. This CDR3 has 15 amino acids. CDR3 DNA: TGCGCCAGCAGCTTGGGACAGGGTAATTTTTACGAGCAGTACTTC. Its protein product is CASSLGQGNFYEQYF.

CDR3 DNA: TGCGCCAGCAGTCCGGCCCCCCCGGACCCTACTATAGGAGTAGCTTTCTTT. It is translated as CASSPAPPDPTIGVAFF. V is TRBV4-1 and J is TRBJ1-1; D call uncertain. Germline loops: CDR1 MGHRA, CDR2 YSYEKL. The CDR3 covers 17 residues. Trimming shortened V by 6 bases and J by 10 bases, and 30 bases separated the two germline ends.

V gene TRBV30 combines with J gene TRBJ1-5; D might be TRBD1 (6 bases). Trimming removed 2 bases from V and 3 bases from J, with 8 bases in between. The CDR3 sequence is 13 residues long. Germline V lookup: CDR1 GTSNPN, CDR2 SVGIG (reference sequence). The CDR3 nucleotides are TGTGCCTGGAGTACAGGGACCAATCAGCCCCAGCATTTT. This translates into CAWSTGTNQPQHF.

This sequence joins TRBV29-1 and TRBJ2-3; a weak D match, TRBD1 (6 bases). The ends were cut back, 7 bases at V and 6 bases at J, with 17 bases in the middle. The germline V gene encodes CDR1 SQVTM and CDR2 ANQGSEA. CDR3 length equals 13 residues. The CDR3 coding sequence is TGCAGCGCTCAACAGGGTGAATACGATACGCAGTATTTT. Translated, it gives CSAQQGEYDTQYF.

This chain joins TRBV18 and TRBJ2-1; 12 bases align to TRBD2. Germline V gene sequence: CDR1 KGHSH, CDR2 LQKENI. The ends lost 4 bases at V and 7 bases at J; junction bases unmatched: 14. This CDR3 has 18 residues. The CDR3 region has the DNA TGTGCCAGCTCACGACCACCTAGCGGGGGGGAAGCCTTAAATGAGCAGTTCTTC. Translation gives CASSRPPSGGEALNEQFF.

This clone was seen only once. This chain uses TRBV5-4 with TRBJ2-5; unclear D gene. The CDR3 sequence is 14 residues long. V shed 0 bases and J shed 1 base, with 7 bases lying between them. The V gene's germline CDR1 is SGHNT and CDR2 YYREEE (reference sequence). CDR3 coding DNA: TGTGCCAGCAGCTTGGAGGGTGCCCAAGAGACCCAGTACTTC. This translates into CASSLEGAQETQYF.

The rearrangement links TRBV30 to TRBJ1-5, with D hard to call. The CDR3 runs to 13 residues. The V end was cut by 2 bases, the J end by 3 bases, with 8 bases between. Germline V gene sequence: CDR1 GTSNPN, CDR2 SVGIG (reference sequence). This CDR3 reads CAWSTGNNQPQHF. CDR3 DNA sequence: TGTGCCTGGAGTACGGGAAACAATCAGCCCCAGCATTTT. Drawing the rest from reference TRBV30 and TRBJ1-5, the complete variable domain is SQTIHQWPATLVQPVGSPLSLECTVEGTSNPNLYWYRQAAGRGLQLLFYSVGIGQISSEVPQNLSASRPQDRQFILSSKKLLLSDSGFYLCAWSTGNNQPQHFGDGTRLSIL.

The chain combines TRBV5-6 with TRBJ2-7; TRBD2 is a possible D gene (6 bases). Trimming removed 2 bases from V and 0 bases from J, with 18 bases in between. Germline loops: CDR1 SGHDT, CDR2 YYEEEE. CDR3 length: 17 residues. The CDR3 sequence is CASSFPTAGAHSYEQYF. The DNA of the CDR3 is TGTGCCAGCAGCTTCCCCACAGCGGGCGCCCACTCCTACGAGCAGTACTTC.

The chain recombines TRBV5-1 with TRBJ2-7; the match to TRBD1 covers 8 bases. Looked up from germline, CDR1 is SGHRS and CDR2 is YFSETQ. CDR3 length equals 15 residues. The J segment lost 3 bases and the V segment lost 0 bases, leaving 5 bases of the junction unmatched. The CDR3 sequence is CASSLGQGANYEQYF. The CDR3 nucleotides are TGCGCCAGCAGCTTGGGCCAGGGGGCTAACTACGAGCAGTACTTC.

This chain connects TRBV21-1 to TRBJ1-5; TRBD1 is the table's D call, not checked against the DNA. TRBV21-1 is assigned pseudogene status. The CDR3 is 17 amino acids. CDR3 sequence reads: CASSNVLGRRGSQPQHF. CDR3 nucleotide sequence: TGTGCCAGCAGCAACGTTTTAGGTCGCAGGGGAAGTCAGCCCCAGCATTTT.

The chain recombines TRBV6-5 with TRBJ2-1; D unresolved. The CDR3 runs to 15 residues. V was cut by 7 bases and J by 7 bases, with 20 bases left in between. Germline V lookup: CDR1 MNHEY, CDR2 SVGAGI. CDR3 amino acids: CASTRGSLGQNEQFF. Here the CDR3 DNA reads TGTGCCAGCACACGAGGCTCCCTCGGGCAGAATGAGCAGTTCTTC.

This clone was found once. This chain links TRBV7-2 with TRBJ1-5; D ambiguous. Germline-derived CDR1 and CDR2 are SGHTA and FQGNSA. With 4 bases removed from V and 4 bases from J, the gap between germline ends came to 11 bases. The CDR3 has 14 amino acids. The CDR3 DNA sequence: TGTGCCAGCAGCTATGTGGACCTGAATCAGCCCCAGCATTTT. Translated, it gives CASSYVDLNQPQHF.

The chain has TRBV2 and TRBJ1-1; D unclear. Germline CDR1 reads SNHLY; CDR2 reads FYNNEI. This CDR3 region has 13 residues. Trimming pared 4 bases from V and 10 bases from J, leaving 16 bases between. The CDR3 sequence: CASSGGRGSSAFF. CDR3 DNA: TGTGCCAGCAGTGGGGGTAGAGGGTCCTCAGCTTTCTTT.

The CDR3 region is CASSLLNTGTKLEQFF. Written as DNA, the CDR3 is TGTGCCAGCAGTCTCTTAAATACCGGGACCAAACTAGAGCAGTTCTTC. The chain carries TRBV2 and TRBJ2-1; D may be TRBD1 or TRBD2 (5 bases each). Trimming cost V 5 bases and J 10 bases, with 24 bases left between them. The CDR3 has 16 amino acids. Germline V CDR1 and CDR2: SNHLY, FYNNEI.

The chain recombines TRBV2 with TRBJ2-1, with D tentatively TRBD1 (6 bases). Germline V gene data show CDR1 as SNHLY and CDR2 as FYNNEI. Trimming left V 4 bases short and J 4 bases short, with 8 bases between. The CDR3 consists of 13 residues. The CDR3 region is CASSVQGYNEQFF. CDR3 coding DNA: TGTGCCAGCAGTGTACAGGGATACAATGAGCAGTTCTTC.